This TCR beta chain was sequenced in a study of T cells after posttransplantation cyclophosphamide (dated by TCRdb to about 2016). Notes on the research overall: T cell repertoire reconstitution was tracked by TRB sequencing after myeloablative bone marrow transplantation in which posttransplantation cyclophosphamide was used as GVHD prophylaxis. Samples from about 33 PTCy-treated patients, along with samples from around 16 of their related bone marrow donors, underwent antigen receptor sequencing. TRB sequencing was performed on blood from all 35 or so PTCy patients with 1-year posttransplant specimens. In 3 patients, up to about 3 additional blood samples taken between 2 and 5.2 years after transplant also underwent TRB sequencing, as did pretransplant blood from 4 patients. TRA and TRB clonality were tightly correlated in several samples, so subsequent TCR analyses focused on TRB only. Public TRB sequences were checked against a database of over 3,600 sequences associated with responses to pathogens, tumor antigens, self-antigens and alloantigens. The investigation overall reported the following: The TRB repertoires of T cells infiltrating skin or GI tract showed only limited overlap with the TRB repertoires of T cells in blood. Donor-recipient similarity was low at 1-2 months but rose over the first year, and later blood repertoires were often dominated by donor CD8+ memory clones. Across approximately 45 patients, TRB clonality was highly associated with recipient CMV seropositivity and CMV reactivation, and diversity in PTCy patients was similar to diversity in CNI/methotrexate controls.

In regard to this clone: Its cognate antigen has yet to be identified. Base qualities were left out, and no much larger clone turns up one base away.

Genomic DNA was the input for TRB sequencing, which was run either with the immunoSEQ assay at survey resolution or with the hsTCRB kit. The authors' analysis ran thus. Initial read processing used immunoSEQ software, and repertoire analyses used the LymphoSeq R package. Clonality was calculated as 1 minus normalized Shannon entropy, and the Gini coefficient was also calculated for each TRB dataset. To infer phenotypes in unsorted samples, TRB sequences from sorted subsets of the recipient or donor were mapped onto the unsorted samples of the same recipient. TCRdb took over this immuneACCESS table, retaining in-frame rearrangements with V and J assigned. Such tables are incomplete; in checked studies, under half of the missing clones stem from an unresolved V gene, and the remainder is unexplained. V, J and clone size derive from that table, while D and trimming were established from the DNA sequence. Across this sample there are 15,000 to 25,000 clones, with approximately 90% seen only once. The ten biggest clones cover 7% to 8% of the sample.

According to the germline V gene, CDR1 reads MNHEY and CDR2 reads SVGAGI. Trimmed from V: 6 bases; trimmed from J: 5 bases; junction bases lacking a gene match: 12. The CDR3 holds 15 amino acids from the cysteine to the phenylalanine. The retained sequence is limited to the CDR3, 45 bases, with the frame set at the first base. Per the publication, the treatment or condition label means: high-dose cyclophosphamide on days +3 and +4 as single-agent GVHD prophylaxis. Busulfan and fludarabine conditioning, a related or unrelated marrow graft, and cyclophosphamide on days +3 and +4 were given to PTCy patients. PTCy-treated patients came from a prospective multi-institutional clinical trial. Mononuclear cells from peripheral blood and bone marrow were separated by Ficoll-Hypaque density centrifugation and then cryopreserved.

The source was PBMCs, collected after allogeneic stem cell transplant with posttransplant cyclophosphamide. The clonotype was recovered from a female patient aged 40-50 years who received an allogeneic stem cell transplant from a related donor, was CMV-positive, and had no GVHD. After a transplant, some of the T cells may come from the graft donor. Recombination joined TRBV6-5 with TRBJ1-2; TRBD1 aligns with 7 central bases. The CDR3: CASRAPKTGVYGYTF. The base sequence is TGTGCCAGCAGAGCGCCAAAAACAGGGGTATATGGCTACACCTTC.